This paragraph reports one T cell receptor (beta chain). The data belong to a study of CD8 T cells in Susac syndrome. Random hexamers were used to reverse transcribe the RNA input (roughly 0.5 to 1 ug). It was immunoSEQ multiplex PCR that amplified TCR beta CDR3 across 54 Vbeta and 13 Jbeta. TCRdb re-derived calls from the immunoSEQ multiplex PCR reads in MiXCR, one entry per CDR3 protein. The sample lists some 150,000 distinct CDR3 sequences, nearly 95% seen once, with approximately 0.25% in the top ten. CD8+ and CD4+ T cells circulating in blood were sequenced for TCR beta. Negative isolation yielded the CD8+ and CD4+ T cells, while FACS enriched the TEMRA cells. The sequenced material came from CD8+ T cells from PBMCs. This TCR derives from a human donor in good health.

The CDR3, as DNA: TGTGCCAGCAGCCCCGGGACAACTTATGGCTACACCTTC. Residues: CASSPGTTYGYTF. The V and J genes are TRBV7-9 and TRBJ1-2; D might be TRBD1 (6 bases). Germline values: CDR1 SEHNR, CDR2 FQNEAQ (reference sequence). The CDR3 has 13 residues. V lost 5 bases and J lost 5, with 12 bases in between.